Listed below are T cell receptor beta chains from one sample, sequenced in a study of blood T cell repertoires in COVID-19. Produced via immunoSEQ multiplex PCR; TCRdb's table is partial and in-frame only. The sample consists of some 420,000 clones, 80% to 90% of them appearing once. The sample was PBMCs or T cells enriched from blood (not recorded which). These receptors all stem from a man aged 30 to 45 who had recovered from COVID-19. Each CDR3 is given without its conserved first and last residue. The D gene is left open where the match is weak.

v_gene: TRBV7-9; d_gene: TRBD2; CDR3aa: ASSSPVWREGLNEQY
v_gene: TRBV6-6; d_gene: .; CDR3aa: ASSYSRSEQF
v_gene: TRBV7-3; d_gene: TRBD1; CDR3aa: ASSSQGGEGDTEAF
v_gene: TRBV2; d_gene: .; CDR3aa: ASSYGQSNYGYT
v_gene: TRBV19; d_gene: .; CDR3aa: ATTYSGPPGGYT
v_gene: TRBV6-1; d_gene: TRBD1; CDR3aa: ASSEADRGSDGYT
v_gene: TRBV7-3; d_gene: .; CDR3aa: ASSSLNTGELF
v_gene: TRBV19; d_gene: .; CDR3aa: ASSIDFTDSTDTQY
v_gene: TRBV5-8; d_gene: .; CDR3aa: ASSLAQLRGYNSPLH
v_gene: TRBV20-1; d_gene: TRBD2; CDR3aa: SASRHLAGTDTQY
v_gene: TRBV7-6; d_gene: .; CDR3aa: ASSLAPGQTRPMNTEAF
v_gene: TRBV25-1; d_gene: .; CDR3aa: ASIDYRHEQF
v_gene: TRBV2; d_gene: TRBD1; CDR3aa: ASRVPLQGATGNTIY
v_gene: TRBV5-1; d_gene: .; CDR3aa: ASTYLAVSTDTQY
v_gene: TRBV2; d_gene: .; CDR3aa: ASSPKETQY
v_gene: TRBV9; d_gene: .; CDR3aa: ASSPLGRDYSDTQY
v_gene: TRBV27; d_gene: TRBD1; CDR3aa: ASSFRGGGYEAF
v_gene: TRBV15; d_gene: TRBD1; CDR3aa: ATSRDSGQGASETQY
v_gene: TRBV28; d_gene: .; CDR3aa: ASSFFSGSSNEQF
v_gene: TRBV28; d_gene: .; CDR3aa: ASSLPQQHIGEAF
v_gene: TRBV10-1; d_gene: TRBD2; CDR3aa: ASSVLAGGEQY
v_gene: TRBV6-5; d_gene: .; CDR3aa: ASTVTRSNQPQH
v_gene: TRBV5-1; d_gene: .; CDR3aa: ASSLAEAANYGYT
v_gene: TRBV5-1; d_gene: .; CDR3aa: ASSLDGSFGTGELF
v_gene: TRBV24-1; d_gene: .; CDR3aa: ATTEGGRGAKNIQY
v_gene: TRBV7-2; d_gene: .; CDR3aa: ASSLAGGGGNTIY
v_gene: TRBV18; d_gene: .; CDR3aa: ASSPPDSGGTQY
v_gene: TRBV27; d_gene: .; CDR3aa: ASSSLSAGHYEQY
v_gene: TRBV7-9; d_gene: TRBD2; CDR3aa: ASSPSGEQETQY
v_gene: TRBV19; d_gene: .; CDR3aa: ASSRTGAINEQF
v_gene: TRBV5-1; d_gene: .; CDR3aa: ASSQDSNQPQH
v_gene: TRBV5-1; d_gene: .; CDR3aa: ASSPSYEQY
v_gene: TRBV6-5; d_gene: TRBD2; CDR3aa: ASRPTGRTYEQY
v_gene: TRBV5-8; d_gene: TRBD2; CDR3aa: ASSFYNGLAQNEQF
v_gene: TRBV27; d_gene: .; CDR3aa: ASSPTGSPDNEQF
v_gene: TRBV21-1; d_gene: .; CDR3aa: ASSKAPGGSSYNEQF
v_gene: TRBV25-1; d_gene: .; CDR3aa: ASSDCLRSVNTIY
v_gene: TRBV30; d_gene: TRBD1; CDR3aa: AWIRQGNYGYT
v_gene: TRBV28; d_gene: .; CDR3aa: ASSLNIDEQY
v_gene: TRBV5-1; d_gene: TRBD2; CDR3aa: ASTSGTSASNTGELF
v_gene: TRBV18; d_gene: .; CDR3aa: ASSGRSQGNGYT
v_gene: TRBV5-6; d_gene: TRBD1; CDR3aa: ASSRQGAEGYT
v_gene: TRBV28; d_gene: .; CDR3aa: ASTLSPWTPLPNTEAF
v_gene: TRBV14; d_gene: .; CDR3aa: ASSPFFPNTEAF
v_gene: TRBV5-4; d_gene: TRBD2; CDR3aa: ASSSPDPTSETRSDTQY
v_gene: TRBV7-2; d_gene: .; CDR3aa: ASSLATGQPQH
v_gene: TRBV25-1; d_gene: .; CDR3aa: ASSKTAENTEAF
v_gene: TRBV19; d_gene: .; CDR3aa: ASSTGTLSGNTIY
v_gene: TRBV2; d_gene: TRBD1; CDR3aa: ASSGQGQGYGYT
v_gene: TRBV6-6; d_gene: .; CDR3aa: ASTFSTDTQY
v_gene: TRBV30; d_gene: .; CDR3aa: AWSEQGSGYT
v_gene: TRBV6-5; d_gene: .; CDR3aa: ASSYSRGAYEQY
v_gene: TRBV29-1; d_gene: TRBD1; CDR3aa: SVPEGKRGPGYGYT
v_gene: TRBV18; d_gene: .; CDR3aa: ASSPGSPYNEQF
v_gene: TRBV27; d_gene: TRBD1; CDR3aa: ASSPGQGGTEAF